This T cell receptor (beta chain) was obtained from a study of OX40 agonist ivuxolimab in advanced cancers. Overall study results and limits: At 0.1 to 3.0 mg/kg, clonal expansion of CD4+ and CD8+ blood T cells had occurred by week 6. People who partly responded at 0.1-3.0 mg/kg had some of the least clonal expansion seen. On average, a greater number of expanded clones characterised CD8+ T cells relative to CD4+.

Trimming pared 7 bases from V and 6 bases from J, leaving 12 bases between. Germline CDR1 MDHEN, CDR2 SYDVKM. This CDR3 is built from 13 residues. With respect to this clone: Antigen specificity is unknown.

TCRdb's copy holds only in-frame clones and misses some; the assay was immunoSEQ multiplex PCR. The sample includes more than 70,000 clones, roughly four fifths of them seen just once. This sequence was found in an adult with an advanced solid tumor such as melanoma, head and neck, liver or kidney cancer. The V gene is TRBV28, the J gene TRBJ1-4; TRBD1 might be the D (5 bases). The sequencing used CD4+ or CD8+ T cells sorted from blood, collected in a trial of the OX40 agonist ivuxolimab. CDR3 sequence reads: CASNSGHHEKLFF. For the CDR3, the DNA is TGTGCCAGCAACTCAGGACATCATGAAAAACTGTTTTTT. Full variable domain (missing parts from reference TRBV28 and TRBJ1-4): DVKVTQSSRYLVKRTGEKVFLECVQDMDHENMFWYRQDPGLGLRLIYFSYDVKMKEKGDIPEGYSVSREKKERFSLILESASTNQTSMYLCASNSGHHEKLFFGSGTQLSVL.